This T cell receptor (beta chain) emerged from a study of T-cell memory formation after mild COVID-19. Broader study findings: Contracting clones localized mainly to CM and EM when CD4+ and mainly to EMRA when CD8+.

Remarks on this clonotype: The target antigen is unknown.

The CDR3 extends over 15 amino acids. V was clipped by 0 bases and J by 5 bases; unmatched bases: 5. The germline V gene has CDR1 SGHKS and CDR2 YYEKEE (reference sequence). Amplification by 5'RACE using constant-segment primers produced TCR alpha and TCR beta cDNA libraries that carried sample barcodes and UMIs. From the 5' RACE reads, TCRdb called clonotypes with MiXCR, one entry per CDR3 protein. The sample shows about 470,000 distinct CDR3 sequences, around a quarter of them seen only once. Sample: PBMCs or a T cell subset sorted from them (not recorded which). V gene TRBV5-5 combines with J gene TRBJ2-3; 8 bases map to TRBD2. The TCR was taken from an adult woman who had mild COVID-19 (a few samples of this study predate the infection). Cell type and time point are not known. As DNA, the CDR3 is TGTGCCAGCAGCTTGGTCGGGGGGGTGAGAGATACGCAGTATTTT. The encoded protein is CASSLVGGVRDTQYF. The full variable domain, completed using reference TRBV5-5 and TRBJ2-3, is DAGVTQSPTHLIKTRGQQVTLRCSPISGHKSVSWYQQVLGQGPQFIFQYYEKEERGRGNFPDRFSARQFPNYSSELNVNALLLGDSALYLCASSLVGGVRDTQYFGPGTRLTVL.